A single sample gave rise to the 30 T cell receptor beta chains below, sequenced in a study of identical twins. TCRdb reprocessed the 5' RACE reads via MiXCR and lists one record per CDR3 protein. This table has fewer than 250,000 distinct CDR3 sequences, around 15% appearing once. The same data also went into a second study, on T cells expressing NK-cell markers.

Sequencing was done on a sample of CD8+ T cells sorted from blood. The receptors originated from a woman aged 18-29 years in good health.

V and J are TRBV15 and TRBJ1-5; D is perhaps TRBD1 (5 bases). Trimming shortened V by 0 bases and J by 1 base, and 10 bases separated the two germline ends. The CDR3 is 16 amino acids. Per germline, CDR1 LNHNV and CDR2 YYDKDF (reference sequence). This CDR3 is CATSRDRRQSNQPQHF. The DNA of the CDR3 is TGTGCCACCAGCAGAGATCGTCGACAGAGCAATCAGCCCCAGCATTTT.

The DNA of the CDR3 is TGTGCCAGCAGCCAAGATACCGGGTTCTTAGGGGCCAACGTCCTGACTTTC. This gives the protein CASSQDTGFLGANVLTF. J is TRBJ2-6 and V is TRBV4-2; no definite D call. The ends were cut back, 0 bases at V and 4 bases at J, with 13 bases in the middle. Germline CDR1 reads LGHNA; CDR2 reads YNFKEQ. This CDR3 is built from 17 residues.

The chain uses TRBV12-3 or TRBV12-4 and TRBJ2-7, with no clear D. The germline V and J ends were trimmed by 5 bases and 2 bases, with 7 bases remaining between them. This CDR3 is 12 amino acids long. CDR3 nucleotide sequence: TGTGCCAGCAGTGTGAGTCCCTACGAGCAGTACTTC. Amino acids: CASSVSPYEQYF.

V is TRBV7-8 and J is TRBJ2-1; 11 bases are shared with TRBD2. Germline assignment: CDR1 SGHVS and CDR2 FQNEAQ. V was clipped by 0 bases and J by 7 bases; unmatched bases: 17. This CDR3 region has 20 residues. The CDR3 sequence is CASSLALGLSGGALVNEQFF. In DNA form, the CDR3 reads TGTGCCAGCAGCTTAGCGTTAGGGCTTAGCGGGGGGGCCTTGGTAAATGAGCAGTTCTTC.

In its sample, this clonotype was seen a few times. V usage is TRBV4-3 and J usage is TRBJ2-7; possibly TRBD2 for D (5 bases). From germline, CDR1 is LGHNA and CDR2 YSLEER. Trimming removed 2 bases from V and 3 bases from J, with 8 bases in between. The CDR3 has 13 residues. In DNA, the CDR3 is TGCGCCAGCAGCCAACTAAGCGGCTACGAGCAGTACTTC. It encodes CASSQLSGYEQYF.

The chain employs TRBV5-1 and TRBJ1-1; 7 bases fit TRBD1. Germline V gene sequence: CDR1 SGHRS, CDR2 YFSETQ. The length of the CDR3 is 13 residues. Trimming removed 3 bases from V and 4 bases from J; junction bases left unmatched: 3. The CDR3, as DNA: TGCGCCAGCAGCTCAGACAGGGCCACTGAAGCTTTCTTT. Translation: CASSSDRATEAFF. The entire variable domain, with the rest obtained from reference TRBV5-1 and TRBJ1-1, is as follows: KAGVTQTPRYLIKTRGQQVTLSCSPISGHRSVSWYQQTPGQGLQFLFEYFSETQRNKGNFPGRFSGRQFSNSRSEMNVSTLELGDSALYLCASSSDRATEAFFGQGTRLTVV.

A few counts support this clonotype. V gene TRBV7-6 combines with J gene TRBJ2-1; D call uncertain. In germline, CDR1 is SGHVS, CDR2 FNYEAQ. The CDR3 loop spans 14 amino acids. The V gene lost 4 bases and the J gene lost 5 bases, with 12 bases spanning the gap. The CDR3 bases are TGTGCCAGCAGCTCCCCGACCCGAAACAATGAGCAGTTCTTC. The encoded protein is CASSSPTRNNEQFF.

This chain links TRBV25-1 with TRBJ1-5; D might be TRBD1 (6 bases). V gave up 8 bases and J gave up 9 bases, with 26 bases separating them. Germline CDR1 is MGHDK and CDR2 is SYGVNS. CDR3 length: 16 amino acids. CDR3 protein: CASPRGRDAITSPQHF. The CDR3, as DNA: TGTGCCAGCCCTAGGGGGAGGGACGCGATCACGTCGCCCCAGCATTTT. The full variable domain, completed using reference TRBV25-1 and TRBJ1-5, is EADIYQTPRYLVIGTGKKITLECSQTMGHDKMYWYQQDPGMELHLIHYSYGVNSTEKGDLSSESTVSRIRTEHFPLTLESARPSHTSQYLCASPRGRDAITSPQHFGDGTRLSIL.

This chain links TRBV7-9 with TRBJ2-5; D is perhaps TRBD2 (5 bases). V was pared by 2 bases and J by 2 bases, with 9 bases between. Germline V gives CDR1 SEHNR, CDR2 FQNEAQ (reference sequence). This CDR3 comprises 14 residues. CDR3 DNA: TGTGCCAGCAGCTTACCAGCGGTTCAAGAGACCCAGTACTTC. Its protein is CASSLPAVQETQYF.

J is TRBJ2-1 and V is TRBV7-9; D unresolved. This CDR3 spans 15 amino acids. Trimming shortened V by 3 bases and J by 1 base, and 10 bases separated the two germline ends. CDR1 is SEHNR, CDR2 FQNEAQ, per germline (reference sequence). CDR3 nucleotide sequence: TGTGCCAGCAGCTTTCTCAGCAGGTCCTACAATGAGCAGTTCTTC. Residues: CASSFLSRSYNEQFF.

In this sample, this clonotype turned up many times. The chain links TRBV12-3 or TRBV12-4 to TRBJ1-4; a weak D match, TRBD1 (6 bases). The CDR3 length is 16 residues. V was clipped by 3 bases and J by 3 bases, with 14 bases between them. The CDR3 region has the DNA TGTGCCAGCAGTTTGTCGTGGACAGAGCCTAATGAAAAACTGTTTTTT. Its translation is CASSLSWTEPNEKLFF.

The chain employs TRBV9 and TRBJ2-3, with 13 bases fitting TRBD2. CDR1 is SGDLS, CDR2 YYNGEE, per germline. CDR3 length: 16 amino acids. Germline trimming cut 4 bases from V and 5 bases from J; bases unmatched to any gene: 7. CDR3 sequence reads: CASSPGLAGLRDTQYF. In DNA, the CDR3 is TGTGCCAGCAGCCCGGGACTAGCGGGACTTAGAGATACGCAGTATTTT.

The rearrangement links TRBV18 to TRBJ1-2; 9 bases match TRBD1. The length of the CDR3 is 14 residues. The J segment lost 8 bases and the V segment lost 5 bases, leaving 9 bases of the junction unmatched. Germline lookup yields CDR1 KGHSH and CDR2 LQKENI. The CDR3 sequence is CASSYGTGTAGYTF. CDR3 bases: TGTGCCAGCTCATACGGGACAGGGACGGCAGGCTACACCTTC.

The chain has TRBV2 and TRBJ2-7; 8 bases fit TRBD1. This CDR3 spans 15 amino acids. V lost 8 bases to trimming and J lost 2 bases; unmatched junction nucleotides: 11. Per the germline V gene, CDR1 is SNHLY and CDR2 is FYNNEI. The CDR3 sequence is CASPAGQGRTYEQYF. CDR3 coding DNA: TGTGCCAGCCCCGCAGGACAGGGACGGACCTACGAGCAGTACTTC. The full variable domain, rest sourced from reference TRBV2 and TRBJ2-7, is EPEVTQTPSHQVTQMGQEVILRCVPISNHLYFYWYRQILGQKVEFLVSFYNNEISEKSEIFDDQFSVERPDGSNFTLKIRSTKLEDSAMYFCASPAGQGRTYEQYFGPGTRLTVT.

The rearrangement links TRBV13 to TRBJ2-1; no clear D. V dropped 4 bases and J dropped 4 bases, with 11 bases sitting between them. The CDR3 covers 14 residues. Germline lookup yields CDR1 PRHDT and CDR2 FYEKMQ (reference sequence). DNA of the CDR3: TGTGCCAGCAGCTCTAGTATCCCTTACAATGAGCAGTTCTTC. Encoded protein: CASSSSIPYNEQFF.

This clonotype was picked up a small number of times. The chain employs TRBV7-3 and TRBJ2-7; D possibly corresponds to TRBD2 (5 bases). The germline V gene encodes CDR1 SGHTA and CDR2 FQGTGA. V lost 5 bases and J lost 4, with 12 bases in between. The CDR3 contains 13 residues. The DNA for the CDR3 is TGTGCCAGCAGCGATACTAGTGGGTACGAGCAGTACTTC. Translated: CASSDTSGYEQYF.

This clonotype was recorded a few times. The gene calls are TRBV20-1 and TRBJ2-1; D remains unclear. Germline values: CDR1 DFQATT, CDR2 SNEGSKA (reference sequence). The V gene lost 2 bases and the J gene lost 9 bases, with 8 bases spanning the gap. This CDR3 region has 11 residues. CDR3 coding DNA: TGCAGTGCTAGACTATCGGGTGAGCAGTTCTTC. Protein: CSARLSGEQFF.

The chain links TRBV3-1 to TRBJ2-3, with a tentative D call TRBD1 (5 bases). Germline assignment: CDR1 LGHDT and CDR2 YNNKEL (reference sequence). Trimming removed 1 base at V and 10 bases at J, with 15 bases between. The CDR3 runs 14 residues. In DNA, the CDR3 is TGTGCCAGCAGCCAAGTGGGGCCGGATTCACCGCAGTATTTT. This sequence encodes CASSQVGPDSPQYF.

By frequency in the sample, this clonotype is medium-sized. This rearrangement joins TRBV7-8 to TRBJ2-4, with 9 nucleotides matching TRBD1. Germline assignment: CDR1 SGHVS and CDR2 FQNEAQ. The CDR3 is made up of 15 amino acids. With V trimmed by 5 bases and J by 9 bases, 11 bases remained unmatched. CDR3 bases: TGTGCCAGCAGCCCGAACAGGGGGCCCTCAAGCATTCAGTACTTC. Protein sequence: CASSPNRGPSSIQYF.

This chain links TRBV4-1 with TRBJ2-7, with 10 bases identical to TRBD2. Per germline, CDR1 MGHRA and CDR2 YSYEKL. This CDR3 spans 17 amino acids. V was pared by 0 bases and J by 5 bases, with 10 bases of the junction left unmatched. The CDR3 sequence: CASSQELDIAGGHEQYF. The CDR3 nucleotides read TGCGCCAGCAGCCAAGAGCTCGATATAGCGGGGGGCCACGAGCAGTACTTC.

In its sample, this clonotype was seen a few times. V usage is TRBV20-1 and J usage is TRBJ2-1, with 9 bases fitting TRBD2. V shed 6 bases, J shed 6 bases, and the junction held 12 bases outside the gene matches. From germline, CDR1 is DFQATT and CDR2 SNEGSKA (reference sequence). CDR3 length: 15 residues. CDR3 protein: CSAIAGESPINEQFF. CDR3 nucleotides: TGCAGTGCCATAGCGGGAGAATCCCCAATCAATGAGCAGTTCTTC.

CDR3 coding DNA: TGTGCCAGCAGCTTAACAGGGGGCACTGGGGCCAACGTCCTGACTTTC. This translates into CASSLTGGTGANVLTF. The chain links TRBV7-2 to TRBJ2-6; 9 nucleotides align to TRBD1. CDR1 SGHTA and CDR2 FQGNSA come from the germline V gene. Losses at the gene ends were 2 bases for V and 2 bases for J; bases not matched to a gene: 1. CDR3 length equals 16 residues.

This sequence joins TRBV11-2 and TRBJ2-1; either TRBD1 or TRBD2 may supply D (5 bases each). The CDR3 runs 9 residues. V lost 11 bases and J lost 8, with 7 bases in between. Germline V lookup: CDR1 SGHAT, CDR2 FQNNGV. CDR3 in amino acids: CALGDEQFF. The CDR3 nucleotides are TGTGCCTTGGGGGATGAGCAGTTCTTC. Supplemented by reference TRBV11-2 and TRBJ2-1, the full variable domain reads EAGVAQSPRYKIIEKRQSVAFWCNPISGHATLYWYQQILGQGPKLLIQFQNNGVVDDSQLPKDRFSAERLKGVDSTLKIQPAKLEDSAVYLCALGDEQFFGPGTRLTVL.

This clonotype was recorded many times. The V call is TRBV20-1, the J call TRBJ2-5; D perhaps matches TRBD2 (6 bases). Germline V gives CDR1 DFQATT, CDR2 SNEGSKA (reference sequence). CDR3 length: 14 residues. Trimming removed 0 bases from V and 3 bases from J, with 11 bases in between. The CDR3 DNA reads TGCAGTGCTAGAGATTTGGGGGAGGAAGAGACCCAGTACTTC. This sequence encodes CSARDLGEEETQYF.

The chain has TRBV6-1 and TRBJ2-3; the D gene is possibly TRBD1 (6 bases). V was pared by 5 bases and J by 7 bases, with 13 bases between. The CDR3 consists of 13 residues. From germline, CDR1 is MNHNS and CDR2 SASEGT. CDR3 sequence reads: CASSLNRVNTQYF. The CDR3 DNA is TGTGCCAGCAGTCTCAACAGGGTAAATACGCAGTATTTT.

The sample holds a few counts of this clonotype. The CDR3 is CASSPAGQGKYEQYF. The CDR3 nucleotides are TGTGCCAGCAGCCCAGCGGGACAGGGGAAATACGAGCAGTACTTC. The chain has TRBV7-8 and TRBJ2-7, with 10 bases fitting TRBD1. Germline assignment: CDR1 SGHVS and CDR2 FQNEAQ. J lost 4 bases, V lost 5 bases, and 8 bases had no gene match. CDR3 length equals 15 residues. Combining the CDR3 with reference TRBV7-8 and TRBJ2-7 gives the whole variable domain GAGVSQSPRYKVAKRGQDVALRCDPISGHVSLFWYQQALGQGPEFLTYFQNEAQLDKSGLPSDRFFAERPEGSVSTLKIQRTQQEDSAVYLCASSPAGQGKYEQYFGPGTRLTVT.

The rearrangement joins TRBV12-3 or TRBV12-4 to TRBJ1-2, with a possible D match to TRBD1 (6 bases). V was clipped by 1 base and J by 7 bases, with 13 bases between them. The CDR3 runs to 14 residues. DNA of the CDR3: TGTGCCAGCAGTTTAGGACAGGTATTGGGTGGCTACACCTTC. Protein sequence: CASSLGQVLGGYTF.

The chain recombines TRBV5-5 with TRBJ2-7; 7 bases map to TRBD1. Germline V CDR1 and CDR2: SGHKS, YYEKEE (reference sequence). The V gene end was trimmed by 6 bases and the J gene end by 3 bases; junction bases not matched to a gene: 9. There are 14 residues in the CDR3. The CDR3 protein is CASKSGQRSYEQYF. As DNA, the CDR3 is TGTGCCAGCAAATCGGGACAGAGGAGCTACGAGCAGTACTTC.

This chain joins TRBV6-2 or TRBV6-3 and TRBJ2-7; D not resolved. CDR3 length equals 11 residues. The V gene's germline CDR1 is MNHEY and CDR2 SVGEGT. Trimming cost V 5 bases and J 6 bases, with 8 bases left between them. In nucleotides, the CDR3 is TGTGCCAGCAGTCCCCCGGGCGAGCAGTACTTC. Translated, it gives CASSPPGEQYF.

This sequence joins TRBV20-1 and TRBJ2-7, with D perhaps TRBD2 (6 bases). Germline values: CDR1 DFQATT, CDR2 SNEGSKA (reference sequence). The CDR3 covers 17 residues. The V end lost 5 bases, the J end lost 1 base, and 24 bases lay between the germline ends. CDR3 loop: CSAGATSRNSSSYEQYF. CDR3 in DNA: TGCAGTGCTGGGGCGACTAGTAGGAACTCTTCATCCTACGAGCAGTACTTC.